Here is one T cell receptor (beta chain) with its context. The target antigen is unknown. TCRdb re-called the 5' RACE reads and shows each CDR3 protein once, DNA omitted. Listed are about 460,000 distinct CDR3 sequences; under 1.5% falls within the top ten. This CDR3 region has 12 residues. Germline-derived CDR1 and CDR2 are SGHVS and FQNEAQ. The sample originates from a study of T cells expressing NK-cell markers. Study results and caveats: Whether expanded NKG2C+ T cell clones were HCMV-specific remained unclear.

Sequencing was carried out using blood T cells: a sorted CD56 or NKG2C T cell subset, CD4+ or CD8+ T cells, or bulk PBMC T cells (not recorded which). This clonotype was sampled from a woman aged 45-60 years in good health. The rearrangement links TRBV7-8 to TRBJ2-3; lacking DNA, the TRBD2 call made by TCRdb goes unchecked. The CDR3 is CASSFLQGAQYF. The complete variable domain, with remaining parts taken from reference TRBV7-8 and TRBJ2-3, reads GAGVSQSPRYKVAKRGQDVALRCDPISGHVSLFWYQQALGQGPEFLTYFQNEAQLDKSGLPSDRFFAERPEGSVSTLKIQRTQQEDSAVYLCASSFLQGAQYFGPGTRLTVL.